Below, 6 T cell receptor beta chains from the same sample are listed, as sequenced in a study of OX40 agonist ivuxolimab in advanced cancers. To prepare the library, the immunoSEQ multiplex PCR assay was applied. TCRdb stores this immuneACCESS table with in-frame sequences only. Part of the clones is absent; in the studies checked, under half of the shortfall reflects unresolved V genes, and no reason is known for the rest. The sample table lists about 48,000 clones, around 87% of them with a count of one. The top ten clonotypes cover approximately 1.9% of the sample. The starting material was CD4+ or CD8+ T cells sorted from blood, obtained in a trial of the OX40 agonist ivuxolimab. The receptor set was obtained from an adult with an advanced solid tumor such as melanoma, head and neck, liver or kidney cancer.

V usage is TRBV4-2 and J usage is TRBJ2-3; a weak D match, TRBD1 (6 bases). CDR3 length: 15 residues. V was cut by 0 bases and J by 8 bases, with 15 bases left in between. Germline V gene data show CDR1 as LGHNA and CDR2 as YNFKEQ. The CDR3 region is CASSQEWGPGFTQYF. Written as DNA, the CDR3 is TGTGCCAGCAGCCAAGAGTGGGGGCCGGGGTTTACGCAGTATTTT.

The CDR3 sequence is CASSFNRGRVETQYF. CDR3 nucleotides: TGTGCCAGCAGCTTCAACAGGGGGCGCGTAGAGACCCAGTACTTC. V and J are TRBV7-9 and TRBJ2-5; 9 nucleotides match TRBD1. This CDR3 spans 15 amino acids. J gave up 4 bases and V 3 bases, and 6 bases lay outside the gene matches. Per germline, CDR1 SEHNR and CDR2 FQNEAQ (reference sequence).

In this sample, this clone turned up a few times. The rearrangement links TRBV5-1 to TRBJ1-1; possible D gene TRBD1, 5 bases. Trimming removed 4 bases at V and 0 bases at J, with 16 bases between. CDR3 length equals 16 residues. CDR1 SGHRS and CDR2 YFSETQ come from the germline V gene. CDR3 bases: TGCGCCAGCAGCCTGAGTTGGGGAGGGGTGAACACTGAAGCTTTCTTT. The encoded protein is CASSLSWGGVNTEAFF.

The chain employs TRBV9 and TRBJ2-3; D might be TRBD2 (5 bases). This CDR3 has 15 residues. V was trimmed by 4 bases and J by 0 bases, leaving 12 bases between them. The germline gives CDR1 SGDLS, CDR2 YYNGEE. The CDR3: CASSSDSLSTDTQYF. In DNA, the CDR3 is TGTGCCAGCAGCTCGGACTCCCTCAGCACAGATACGCAGTATTTT. The variable domain in full, with the rest retrieved from reference TRBV9 and TRBJ2-3, is DSGVTQTPKHLITATGQRVTLRCSPRSGDLSVYWYQQSLDQGLQFLIQYYNGEERAKGNILERFSAQQFPDLHSELNLSSLELGDSALYFCASSSDSLSTDTQYFGPGTRLTVL.

V usage is TRBV6-1 and J usage is TRBJ2-5; 7 positions match TRBD1. Germline lookup yields CDR1 MNHNS and CDR2 SASEGT. Trimming removed 5 bases from V and 0 bases from J; junction bases left unmatched: 3. The CDR3 has 14 amino acids. The DNA for the CDR3 is TGTGCCAGCAGTCACGGGACAGACCAAGAGACCCAGTACTTC. Protein: CASSHGTDQETQYF.

This clone showed up just once. V is TRBV9 and J is TRBJ2-1; D possibly uses TRBD1 or TRBD2 (6 bases each). Germline values: CDR1 SGDLS, CDR2 YYNGEE. Trimming took 7 bases from V and 2 from J, leaving 16 bases between them. This CDR3 region has 15 residues. This CDR3 is CASHGGGGAYNEQFF. The CDR3 nucleotides read TGTGCCAGCCACGGAGGGGGAGGAGCCTACAATGAGCAGTTCTTC.